This TCR beta chain was identified during a study of blood T cells in healthy people across ages (dated by TCRdb to about 2015). In the study overall: In model experiments, roughly one uniquely barcoded TCR beta cDNA molecule per two T cells was captured by template switching. To track age-related changes in TCR beta repertoire diversity, the study relied on deep sequencing normalized with unique cDNA molecular identifiers. The donors were split into four age groups: young (average around 17 years), middle-aged (roughly 39), aged (approximately 60) and long-lived (under 90). To avoid experimental bias, donors of different ages were randomly spread across the sequencing lanes. The study analyzed two additional independent replicas of 1 million unique cDNA reads from the same blood draw for two donors, one aged 18 to 29 and one aged 80 or older.

This clonotype was counted between two and nine times. The target of this receptor is not known. No base quality information exists; no much larger clone differs at one position. The protocol used for the library was 5' RACE. A second PCR of roughly 7 to 12 cycles was performed with a sample-barcoded 5' primer and a J-beta primer mix. Each TCR beta cDNA molecule received a unique molecular identifier from a template-switch 5' adaptor carrying 12 random nucleotides. Each sample yielded at least 2.5 million CDR3-containing paired-end reads. The Mint cDNA synthesis kit, primed by a TRBC-specific oligonucleotide, was used to synthesize first-strand cDNA from all RNA. After uracil-DNA glycosylase treatment, a first 18-cycle PCR used universal primers M1SS and BC2_uni_R on all cDNA. In the original analysis: Each sample was normalized by randomly selecting 1 million high-quality reads, each carrying a distinct molecular identifier. Reads with shared molecular identifiers were discarded instead of being binned into consensus sequences. MiTCR, with a Q25 quality threshold and the strictest error-elimination algorithm, was used for CDR3 identification, clonotype clustering and error correction. A nonparametric unseen species model with Euler transformation was used to estimate lower-bound total TCR beta diversity. TCRdb's own reprocessing of the public reads used fastp at Q25 and MiXCR and kept productive beta chains. Each CDR3 protein gets just one entry, which takes the most common genes and DNA from the rows behind it. Here the V and J calls rest on TCRdb's processing, not on the authors' analysis. This sample comprises 1.8 million or so distinct CDR3 sequences, about 39% of them detected only once. The ten largest account for around 23% of the sample.

Reading from cysteine to phenylalanine, the CDR3 counts 13 amino acids. The CDR3 DNA has 39 bases and is translated from base 1. From the germline V gene, CDR1 is SGDLS and CDR2 is YYNGEE. The trim is 3 bases for V and 6 bases for J, with a gap of 13 bases between the germline ends. Summary of the overall study and its limitations: Estimates of total diversity based on one million sequenced T cells were regarded as lower bounds and as underestimates. A strong correlation was found between observed TCR beta diversity and the percentage of naive T cells measured by flow cytometry. Compared with the aged group, the long-lived group had more naive CD4+ T cells, fewer expanded clones and increased TCR diversity, a pattern suggesting age selection. Because profiling used bulk unsorted PBMCs, naive and antigen-experienced compartments could not be compared conclusively. Because the CMV infection status of the donors was unknown, age-related changes in expanded clonotypes may potentially have been confounded. Observed TCR beta diversity per million T cells fell roughly linearly with age, and a significant reduction was already apparent by age around 44.

Systemically healthy Caucasian individuals from Russia, some 38 in total and aged about 6 to 100 years, were included as donors. Each donor gave around 9.9 milliliters of peripheral blood, collected into EDTA-treated Vacutainer tubes. Ficoll-Paque density-gradient centrifugation was used to isolate PBMCs, with at least 7 million per sample. Total RNA, at least 6 micrograms per sample, was extracted from PBMCs with Trizol reagent. Naive CD45RAhigh/CD27high T cell percentages were measured by flow cytometry on a PBMC aliquot from every donor. Recombination joined TRBV9 with TRBJ2-7; a tentative D match to TRBD2 spans 6 bases. The sample taken for sequencing was blood. The source of this sequence is a human donor in good health. The DNA sequence follows: TGTGCCAGCAGCGAGGGAGGTAGGGGCGAGCAGTACTTC. Translated, this gives CASSEGGRGEQYF. The entire variable domain, with the stretches around the CDR3 drawn from the reference TRBV9 and TRBJ2-7 proteins, is DSGVTQTPKHLITATGQRVTLRCSPRSGDLSVYWYQQSLDQGLQFLIQYYNGEERAKGNILERFSAQQFPDLHSELNLSSLELGDSALYFCASSEGGRGEQYFGPGTRLTVT.